Only a few counts were recorded for the clone carrying this T cell receptor beta chain. TCRdb reanalysed the RT-PCR reads using MiXCR and keeps one entry per CDR3 protein. The sample holds hundreds of thousands of distinct CDR3 sequences, 13% to 15% seen once. Germline values: CDR1 DFQATT, CDR2 SNEGSKA (reference sequence). The CDR3 has 16 residues. V lost 6 bases to trimming and J lost 3 bases; unmatched junction nucleotides: 9. The specimen was memory CD4+ T cells from blood. The receptor was isolated from a female donor in good health, serving as a healthy control. The chain combines TRBV20-1 with TRBJ2-3, with 13 bases matching TRBD2. CDR3 sequence reads: CSATTKTSGRTDTQYF. The CDR3 region has the DNA TGCAGTGCCACAACCAAGACTAGCGGGAGGACAGATACGCAGTATTTT.